Shown below are 20 T cell receptor beta chains from a single sample sequenced in a study of blood T cell repertoires in COVID-19 (dated by TCRdb to 2019 to 2021). Library prep was done by the immunoSEQ multiplex PCR assay. TCRdb retrieved this table from immuneACCESS and kept in-frame rearrangements only. Not all clones are present; in checked studies, unresolved V genes account for under half, and no reason is known for the remainder. Within this sample are under 200,000 clones, with more than 85% of them counted one time only. The top ten hold 20% to 25% of the sample. Input material: PBMCs or T cells enriched from blood (not recorded which). The receptors stem from a woman aged 40 to 50 in a cohort exposed to, infected with or recovered from COVID-19 (not recorded which).

V usage is TRBV30 and J usage is TRBJ1-1, with D perhaps TRBD1 (6 bases). V lost 4 bases and J lost 4, with 13 bases in between. Germline V lookup: CDR1 GTSNPN, CDR2 SVGIG (reference sequence). This CDR3 is 13 amino acids long. This CDR3 is CAWNPGATTEAFF. For the CDR3, the DNA is TGTGCCTGGAATCCAGGGGCAACCACTGAAGCTTTCTTT.

J is TRBJ1-5 and V is TRBV7-8; TRBD1 agrees at 7 bases. The CDR3 contains 14 residues. The V gene end was trimmed by 5 bases and the J gene end by 8 bases; junction bases not matched to a gene: 9. The germline V gene encodes CDR1 SGHVS and CDR2 FQNEAQ. CDR3 bases: TGTGCCAGCAGCCCTGGAGGGGGCCAGAAGCCCCAGCATTTT. Translating it yields CASSPGGGQKPQHF.

The V gene is TRBV5-6, the J gene TRBJ1-2, with 9 bases that match TRBD1. The V segment lost 2 bases and the J segment 6 bases; nucleotides outside the gene matches: 14. The CDR3 is 17 amino acids. Germline values: CDR1 SGHDT, CDR2 YYEEEE. The DNA of the CDR3 is TGTGCCAGCAGCTTAGCTACCGACCGGGACAGGGAAAATGGCTACACCTTC. It codes for CASSLATDRDRENGYTF. Using reference TRBV5-6 and TRBJ1-2 for the parts outside the CDR3, the full variable domain is DAGVTQSPTHLIKTRGQQVTLRCSPKSGHDTVSWYQQALGQGPQFIFQYYEEEERQRGNFPDRFSGHQFPNYSSELNVNALLLGDSALYLCASSLATDRDRENGYTFGSGTRLTVV.

This sequence joins TRBV19 and TRBJ2-1; tentatively, D is TRBD2 (6 bases). This CDR3 is built from 11 residues. Between the trimmed V and J ends, which lost 8 bases and 4 bases, there was a span of 6 bases. Germline assignment: CDR1 LNHDA and CDR2 SQIVND (reference sequence). CDR3 sequence: CASGGYNEQFF. The CDR3, as DNA: TGTGCCAGTGGGGGGTACAATGAGCAGTTCTTC.

The J gene is TRBJ1-1, the V gene TRBV19; 8 bases line up with TRBD1. Germline V gene sequence: CDR1 LNHDA, CDR2 SQIVND (reference sequence). The CDR3 contains 13 residues. Losses at the gene ends were 9 bases for V and 1 base for J; bases not matched to a gene: 4. CDR3 loop: CASQGAGNTEAFF. CDR3 nucleotides: TGTGCCAGCCAGGGGGCGGGGAACACTGAAGCTTTCTTT.

The V call is TRBV7-9, the J call TRBJ1-2, with 9 bases identical to TRBD1. CDR3 length: 15 amino acids. Losses at the gene ends were 1 base for V and 6 bases for J; bases not matched to a gene: 6. Germline-derived CDR1 and CDR2 are SEHNR and FQNEAQ (reference sequence). CDR3 DNA: TGTGCCAGCAGCTTAGTTGGGACAGGGCGCGATGGCTACACCTTC. Protein product: CASSLVGTGRDGYTF.

The rearrangement uses TRBV13 and TRBJ1-4; tentatively, D is TRBD1 (6 bases). The CDR3 is made up of 15 amino acids. Per the germline V gene, CDR1 is PRHDT and CDR2 is FYEKMQ (reference sequence). Trimming took off 0 bases at V and 4 bases at J, with 9 bases between the two ends. For the CDR3, the DNA is TGTGCCAGCAGCTTAGGGGCAGGGGTTAATGAAAAACTGTTTTTT. Translating it yields CASSLGAGVNEKLFF.

This clone was detected once. The chain combines TRBV5-4 with TRBJ2-2, with D unresolved. This CDR3 has 12 residues. Germline V lookup: CDR1 SGHNT, CDR2 YYREEE (reference sequence). Trimming left V 1 base short and J 7 bases short, with 5 bases between. In nucleotides, the CDR3 is TGTGCCAGCAGCTTGACGGGCGGGGAGCTGTTTTTT. Its protein product is CASSLTGGELFF.

Notes on this clone: At the DNA level, this CDR3 is encoded by other sequences in the same sample as well. V gene TRBV5-1 combines with J gene TRBJ1-1, with D uncertain. Trimming stripped 0 bases from V and 1 base from J, with 4 bases between. CDR3 length: 13 amino acids. CDR1 is SGHRS and CDR2 is YFSETQ in the germline V gene. CDR3 coding DNA: TGCGCCAGCAGCTTGGGAGGGAACACTGAAGCTTTCTTT. Translated: CASSLGGNTEAFF.

The CDR3 DNA reads TGTGCCAGCAGTTACTCCCCTGCAGGGGCTAACTATGGCTACACCTTC. Its translation is CASSYSPAGANYGYTF. V gene TRBV6-5 combines with J gene TRBJ1-2, with D possibly being TRBD1 (6 bases). The length of the CDR3 is 16 residues. Trimming stripped 0 bases from V and 0 bases from J, with 11 bases between. Germline values: CDR1 MNHEY, CDR2 SVGAGI.

The CDR3 here is CASSQLLGLAGEEYQETQYF. CDR3 DNA sequence: TGTGCCAGCAGCCAGTTACTAGGACTAGCGGGAGAAGAGTACCAAGAGACCCAGTACTTC. The chain is built from TRBV3-1 (or the pseudogene TRBV3-2) and TRBJ2-5; the match to TRBD2 covers 13 bases. The J segment lost 0 bases and the V segment lost 3 bases, leaving 13 bases of the junction unmatched. In germline, CDR1 is LGHDT, CDR2 YNNKEL (reference sequence). The CDR3 spans 20 residues.

This chain links TRBV6-5 with TRBJ1-3, with 9 positions matching TRBD1. After removal of 6 bases from V and 0 bases from J, the junction contained 3 bases not matched to a gene. The CDR3 totals 15 residues. Germline CDR1 is MNHEY and CDR2 is SVGAGI. The chain's CDR3 is CASSLTGGSGNTIYF. The CDR3, as DNA: TGTGCCAGCAGCCTGACAGGGGGCTCTGGAAACACCATATATTTT.

To note about this clone: Other DNA sequences in the same sample also yield this CDR3. V gene TRBV3-1 (or the pseudogene TRBV3-2) combines with J gene TRBJ2-7; D is ambiguous. With 0 bases removed from V and 2 bases from J, the gap between germline ends came to 2 bases. In germline, CDR1 is LGHDT, CDR2 YNNKEL (reference sequence). This CDR3 comprises 12 residues. In nucleotides, the CDR3 is TGTGCCAGCAGCCAAGACACCTACGAGCAGTACTTC. Amino acid sequence: CASSQDTYEQYF.

The rearrangement uses TRBV4-3 and TRBJ2-7; D possibly corresponds to TRBD1 (6 bases). The CDR3 runs to 14 residues. Germline loops: CDR1 LGHNA, CDR2 YSLEER. Between the trimmed V and J ends, which lost 1 base and 5 bases, there was a span of 12 bases. The DNA for the CDR3 is TGCGCCAGCAGCCAAGGATACAGGGTCGACGAGCAGTACTTC. Translating gives CASSQGYRVDEQYF.

This sequence joins TRBV11-3 and TRBJ2-1; 7 bases are a match to TRBD2. Germline-derived CDR1 and CDR2 are SGHNT and YENEEA. The CDR3 totals 15 residues. V gave up 5 bases and J gave up 4 bases; unmatched junction bases: 8. The CDR3 here is CASSPRQGGYNEQFF. In DNA, the CDR3 is TGTGCCAGCAGCCCGCGCCAGGGAGGGTACAATGAGCAGTTCTTC.

The chain is built from TRBV10-1 and TRBJ1-2; D remains unclear. CDR1 is WNHNN, CDR2 SYGVQD, per germline (reference sequence). V dropped 9 bases and J dropped 2 bases, with 16 bases sitting between them. This CDR3 has 14 amino acids. This chain's CDR3 is CARSSESGNYGYTF. CDR3 DNA: TGCGCCAGATCCTCAGAGTCCGGGAACTATGGCTACACCTTC.

The gene calls are TRBV9 and TRBJ2-2; 9 nucleotides agree with TRBD1. V lost 4 bases to trimming and J lost 1 base; unmatched junction nucleotides: 8. CDR1 and CDR2 (germline): SGDLS, YYNGEE. This CDR3 is 17 amino acids long. The chain's CDR3 is CASSQPLGQGNTGELFF. CDR3 DNA: TGTGCCAGCAGCCAACCTCTGGGACAGGGGAACACCGGGGAGCTGTTTTTT. Full variable domain (missing parts from reference TRBV9 and TRBJ2-2): DSGVTQTPKHLITATGQRVTLRCSPRSGDLSVYWYQQSLDQGLQFLIQYYNGEERAKGNILERFSAQQFPDLHSELNLSSLELGDSALYFCASSQPLGQGNTGELFFGEGSRLTVL.

Only a few counts were recorded for this clone. This chain links TRBV30 with TRBJ1-4; unclear D gene. V was trimmed by 6 bases and J by 8 bases, leaving 19 bases between them. This CDR3 is built from 14 residues. The V gene's germline CDR1 is GTSNPN and CDR2 SVGIG (reference sequence). DNA of the CDR3: TGTGCCTGCTCGTCGAACCCCGTGGGCGAAAAACTGTTTTTT. Translating it yields CACSSNPVGEKLFF.

This sequence joins TRBV10-3 and TRBJ1-4; D might be TRBD1 (5 bases). The CDR3 length is 14 residues. Trimming took 0 bases from V and 8 from J, leaving 10 bases between them. Per germline, CDR1 ENHRY and CDR2 SYGVKD. CDR3 in amino acids: CAISESGVGEKLFF. Here the CDR3 DNA reads TGTGCCATCAGTGAGTCAGGGGTTGGGGAAAAACTGTTTTTT.

This clone was seen once. The gene calls are TRBV19 and TRBJ2-7, with 7 bases fitting TRBD2. Per germline, CDR1 LNHDA and CDR2 SQIVND (reference sequence). The J segment lost 4 bases and the V segment lost 1 base, leaving 13 bases of the junction unmatched. CDR3 length: 17 amino acids. The CDR3 region has the DNA TGTGCCAGTAGTATAGCGGCTTGGCGGGAGTCAGTTTACGAGCAGTACTTC. Translating gives CASSIAAWRESVYEQYF.